This passage covers 32 T cell receptor beta chains from one sample sequenced in a study of identical twins. TCRdb re-derived calls from the 5' RACE reads in MiXCR, one entry per CDR3 protein. The data contain some 460,000 distinct CDR3 sequences, approximately 15% of them singletons. These data are also associated with another study on yellow fever vaccine responses in identical twins.

The sequencing input was CD4+ T cells sorted from blood. These receptors were collected from a woman under 30 in good health.

This clonotype has more than one count but fewer than ten. The chain couples TRBV12-3 or TRBV12-4 to TRBJ2-7; TRBD2 agrees at 9 bases. CDR3 length: 14 residues. Losses at the gene ends were 5 bases for V and 5 bases for J; bases not matched to a gene: 7. In nucleotides, the CDR3 is TGTGCCAGCAGTGGGGGACTAGCTGGGCACGAGCAGTACTTC. This translates into CASSGGLAGHEQYF.

This rearrangement joins TRBV20-1 to TRBJ1-1; 9 positions agree with TRBD1. After removal of 6 bases from V and 6 bases from J, the junction contained 11 bases not matched to a gene. The germline V gene has CDR1 DFQATT and CDR2 SNEGSKA (reference sequence). The CDR3 covers 14 residues. In DNA, the CDR3 is TGCAGTGCGGTCACAGGGGGCGGGATGGCTGAAGCTTTCTTT. Amino acid sequence: CSAVTGGGMAEAFF.

The V call is TRBV18, the J call TRBJ2-7; TRBD1 might be the D (5 bases). V lost 0 bases to trimming and J lost 2 bases, with 8 bases between them. Germline V gives CDR1 KGHSH, CDR2 LQKENI. This CDR3 contains 14 residues. CDR3 residues: CASSPPQGTYEQYF. The CDR3 DNA reads as TGTGCCAGCTCACCACCGCAGGGAACCTACGAGCAGTACTTC.

This clonotype was seen more than once but under ten times. The V call is TRBV6-5, the J call TRBJ1-4, with 7 positions matching TRBD1. The CDR3 loop spans 14 amino acids. Germline V gene lookup returns CDR1 MNHEY and CDR2 SVGAGI. The junction had 5 bases not matched to a gene; V was cut back by 2 bases and J by 8 bases. CDR3 bases: TGTGCCAGCAGTTACGTAGGGGGCCGCGAAAAACTGTTTTTT. Translation gives CASSYVGGREKLFF.

The chain couples TRBV5-5 to TRBJ2-3; no clear D. The CDR3 contains 14 residues. Germline V gene lookup returns CDR1 SGHKS and CDR2 YYEKEE (reference sequence). V lost 4 bases to trimming and J lost 5 bases, with 14 bases between them. The CDR3 sequence: CASSPKAALDTQYF. DNA of the CDR3: TGTGCCAGCAGCCCGAAAGCAGCCCTAGATACGCAGTATTTT.

Turning to this clonotype: A junction boundary mismatches the germline segment, possibly from a read error. The chain couples TRBV5-1 to TRBJ2-3; 9 nucleotides agree with TRBD2. The germline CDR1 and CDR2 sequences are SGHRS and YFSETQ. The CDR3 is 14 amino acids. CDR3 sequence: CASSAGTSTDMQYF. The DNA for the CDR3 is TGTGCCAGCAGCGCCGGGACTAGCACAGATATGCAGTATTTT.

This clonotype came up a few times. The genes are TRBV7-2 and TRBJ2-7; no clear D. Trimming pared 4 bases from V and 3 bases from J, leaving 13 bases between. Per germline, CDR1 SGHTA and CDR2 FQGNSA. The CDR3 is made up of 14 amino acids. In DNA, the CDR3 is TGTGCCAGCAGCTACTCCAGAAATATCTACGAGCAGTACTTC. This sequence encodes CASSYSRNIYEQYF. Drawing the rest from reference TRBV7-2 and TRBJ2-7, the complete variable domain is GAGVSQSPSNKVTEKGKDVELRCDPISGHTALYWYRQSLGQGLEFLIYFQGNSAPDKSGLPSDRFSAERTGGSVSTLTIQRTQQEDSAVYLCASSYSRNIYEQYFGPGTRLTVT.

The chain has TRBV5-1 and TRBJ2-1, with D perhaps assigned TRBD1 or TRBD2 (5 bases each). This CDR3 has 15 amino acids. Germline-derived CDR1 and CDR2 are SGHRS and YFSETQ. V lost 0 bases and J lost 0, with 7 bases in between. The CDR3 loop reads CASSLGGDSYNEQFF. The CDR3, as DNA: TGCGCCAGCAGCTTGGGAGGGGACTCCTACAATGAGCAGTTCTTC.

This clonotype was picked up a small number of times. The rearrangement links TRBV2 to TRBJ2-1; a weak D match, TRBD1 (8 bases). The CDR3 spans 16 residues. From germline, CDR1 is SNHLY and CDR2 FYNNEI. The germline V and J ends were trimmed by 7 bases and 1 base, with 17 bases remaining between them. Written as DNA, the CDR3 is TGTGCCAGCATTCCAAACAGGGGGGGGTCCTACAATGAGCAGTTCTTC. This gives the protein CASIPNRGGSYNEQFF. The variable domain in full, completed from reference TRBV2 and TRBJ2-1, reads EPEVTQTPSHQVTQMGQEVILRCVPISNHLYFYWYRQILGQKVEFLVSFYNNEISEKSEIFDDQFSVERPDGSNFTLKIRSTKLEDSAMYFCASIPNRGGSYNEQFFGPGTRLTVL.

The table lists this clonotype with a few counts. The rearrangement uses TRBV24-1 and TRBJ1-5, with 7 nucleotides matching TRBD1. V lost 4 bases, J lost 6 bases, and 14 bases stayed unmatched. There are 17 residues in the CDR3. Germline V gene data show CDR1 as KGHDR and CDR2 as SFDVKD. CDR3: CATSDPNRGVSSQPQHF. The CDR3 DNA sequence: TGTGCCACCAGTGACCCAAACAGGGGTGTTTCATCTCAGCCCCAGCATTTT.

This clonotype was observed a handful of times. The chain has TRBV3-1 and TRBJ2-1; D not certain. The V end lost 2 bases, the J end lost 2 bases, and 10 bases lay between the germline ends. This CDR3 region has 15 residues. Germline CDR1 LGHDT, CDR2 YNNKEL (reference sequence). The chain's CDR3 is CASSQYGLTYNEQFF. CDR3 DNA sequence: TGTGCCAGCAGCCAATACGGTTTAACCTACAATGAGCAGTTCTTC.

This clonotype was counted only a few times. The V call is TRBV12-3 or TRBV12-4, the J call TRBJ2-1; 9 positions match TRBD1. Trimming took 5 bases from V and 0 from J; bases not matched to a gene: 2. CDR3 length: 15 amino acids. In nucleotides, the CDR3 is TGTGCCAGCAGTCAGGACAGGGGCTCCTACAATGAGCAGTTCTTC. Translated: CASSQDRGSYNEQFF.

J is TRBJ2-7 and V is TRBV18; 7 positions agree with TRBD1. V was pared by 3 bases and J by 3 bases, with 5 bases of the junction left unmatched. CDR3 size: 14 residues. Germline V gene lookup returns CDR1 KGHSH and CDR2 LQKENI. The CDR3: CASSPRQGDYEQYF. For the CDR3, the DNA is TGTGCCAGCTCACCTCGACAGGGAGACTACGAGCAGTACTTC.

The chain carries TRBV4-2 and TRBJ2-4; a weak D match, TRBD2 (6 bases). Trimming cost V 0 bases and J 0 bases, with 27 bases left between them. CDR1 and CDR2 (germline): LGHNA, YNFKEQ. The CDR3 is 22 residues long. The chain's CDR3 is CASSQDPWGEYAGALAKNIQYF. The DNA of the CDR3 is TGTGCCAGCAGCCAAGATCCCTGGGGGGAGTATGCAGGAGCGCTAGCCAAAAACATTCAGTACTTC.

V gene TRBV6-1 combines with J gene TRBJ2-3, with 8 nucleotides matching TRBD1. Germline CDR1 MNHNS, CDR2 SASEGT. The V and J ends lost 6 bases and 2 bases, in that order; junction bases with no gene match: 4. The CDR3 sequence is 14 residues long. The CDR3 sequence is CASRAGGITDTQYF. The CDR3 DNA sequence: TGTGCCAGCAGAGCAGGGGGCATCACAGATACGCAGTATTTT.

This clonotype was picked up a small number of times. The chain uses TRBV2 and TRBJ1-6; the D is unclear. Germline lookup yields CDR1 SNHLY and CDR2 FYNNEI. This CDR3 spans 13 amino acids. V lost 1 base, J lost 6 bases, and 4 bases lay in between. CDR3 protein: CASSEGSNSPLHF. The CDR3 DNA is TGTGCCAGCAGTGAAGGGTCTAATTCACCCCTCCACTTT.

Regarding this clonotype: Compared with germline, one end of the junction differs, possibly owing to a read error. V gene TRBV12-5 combines with J gene TRBJ2-1; D is possibly TRBD2 (5 bases). This CDR3 has 18 amino acids. Germline V CDR1 and CDR2: LGHNT, FRNRAP. For the CDR3, the DNA is TGTGCTAGGGGTTTGATGTTCCAGCGGAAAAAACATCCCAATGAGCAGTTCTTC. Its protein product is CARGLMFQRKKHPNEQFF.

This clonotype was observed a few times. J is TRBJ2-5 and V is TRBV18; unclear D gene. Per germline, CDR1 KGHSH and CDR2 LQKENI. V lost 0 bases to trimming and J lost 2 bases, with 7 bases between them. This CDR3 spans 14 amino acids. As DNA, the CDR3 is TGTGCCAGCTCACCACCGTGGCAGCAAGAGACCCAGTACTTC. Translation: CASSPPWQQETQYF.

The gene calls are TRBV14 and TRBJ1-2, with 8 nucleotides matching TRBD1. This CDR3 has 14 residues. In germline, CDR1 is SGHDN, CDR2 FVKESK. Trimming at V came to 1 base and at J to 6 bases, leaving 4 bases not matched to a gene. CDR3 amino acids: CASSQAIQGDGYTF. The CDR3 bases are TGTGCCAGCAGCCAAGCGATACAGGGGGATGGCTACACCTTC.

The V gene is TRBV12-3 or TRBV12-4, the J gene TRBJ2-3, with D tentatively TRBD2 (6 bases). The CDR3 runs 17 residues. Trimming took off 7 bases at V and 2 bases at J, with 22 bases between the two ends. The CDR3 nucleotides read TGTGCCAGCAAGTCATACGTACGGGAGATGGTCACAGATACGCAGTATTTT. Protein sequence: CASKSYVREMVTDTQYF.

This clonotype was counted a few times. This sequence joins TRBV7-6 and TRBJ1-4; no reliable D call. V lost 2 bases and J lost 2, with 6 bases in between. The CDR3 spans 14 residues. Germline V gene sequence: CDR1 SGHVS, CDR2 FNYEAQ. As DNA, the CDR3 is TGTGCCAGCAGCTTATCTACGACTAATGAAAAACTGTTTTTT. Translation gives CASSLSTTNEKLFF.

With regard to this clonotype: This may be a read error, as it is one base from a much larger clone. The rearrangement links TRBV29-1 to TRBJ2-7; D possibly corresponds to TRBD2 (5 bases). The CDR3 has 11 residues. Germline V gene sequence: CDR1 SQVTM, CDR2 ANQGSEA. V was cut by 2 bases and J by 7 bases, with 9 bases left in between. The CDR3 sequence: CSVERWREQYF. The CDR3 region has the DNA TGCAGCGTTGAACGATGGAGGGAGCAGTACTTC.

The V and J genes are TRBV25-1 and TRBJ1-2; weak D call: TRBD1 (6 bases). CDR3 length equals 13 residues. The V and J ends lost 2 bases and 7 bases respectively, with 11 bases between them. Germline V CDR1 and CDR2: MGHDK, SYGVNS. The CDR3 DNA reads TGTGCCAGCAGTGAAAGCCCAGGGGTTGGCTACACCTTC. As protein: CASSESPGVGYTF.

The V gene is TRBV5-1, the J gene TRBJ2-7; D perhaps matches TRBD2 (6 bases). Germline-derived CDR1 and CDR2 are SGHRS and YFSETQ. Between the trimmed V and J ends, which lost 4 bases and 0 bases, there was a span of 11 bases. The CDR3 is made up of 14 amino acids. CDR3 loop: CASSGLPSSYEQYF. CDR3 DNA: TGCGCCAGCAGCGGACTACCGAGCTCCTACGAGCAGTACTTC.

The chain joins TRBV7-6 to TRBJ2-3; the D gene is possibly TRBD2 (6 bases). Looked up from germline, CDR1 is SGHVS and CDR2 is FNYEAQ. The CDR3 length is 16 residues. Trimming cost V 1 base and J 3 bases, with 14 bases left between them. CDR3 in DNA: TGTGCCAGCAGCTTAGTACCCGGGACTTCAACAGATACGCAGTATTTT. It yields the protein CASSLVPGTSTDTQYF.

The table lists this clonotype with a few counts. The chain has TRBV2 and TRBJ2-7; 9 nucleotides line up with TRBD1. The junction had 15 bases not matched to a gene; V was cut back by 5 bases and J by 7 bases. This CDR3 has 16 residues. Germline CDR1 SNHLY, CDR2 FYNNEI. The CDR3: CASSTSGQGTFGEQYF. The CDR3 DNA sequence: TGTGCCAGCAGTACGAGTGGACAGGGGACTTTCGGGGAGCAGTACTTC.

The V and J genes are TRBV7-2 and TRBJ2-3, with TRBD1 identical over 10 bases. Trimming removed 5 bases from V and 10 bases from J; junction bases left unmatched: 15. Germline loops: CDR1 SGHTA, CDR2 FQGNSA. The CDR3 covers 16 residues. The CDR3 sequence is CASSPPGQGHSSSQYF. The CDR3 nucleotides read TGTGCCAGCAGCCCACCGGGACAGGGGCATTCGAGTTCGCAGTATTTT.

This clonotype occurred many times. The chain uses TRBV12-1 and TRBJ2-1; TRBD2 is the table's D call, not checked against the DNA. TRBV12-1 is a pseudogene. CDR3 size: 15 residues. The CDR3 loop is CASSLAGAPYNEQFF. The CDR3 DNA follows: TGTGCCAGCAGCTTAGCGGGGGCCCCCTACAATGAGCAGTTCTTC.

There are a few counts of this clonotype. The CDR3 loop is CSVEGVGGGGDEQYF. The CDR3 nucleotides are TGCAGCGTTGAAGGGGTGGGTGGTGGGGGCGACGAGCAGTACTTC. V usage is TRBV29-1 and J usage is TRBJ2-7, with TRBD1 as a possible D gene (6 bases). Trimming shortened V by 1 base and J by 5 bases, and 18 bases separated the two germline ends. This CDR3 spans 15 amino acids. Looked up from germline, CDR1 is SQVTM and CDR2 is ANQGSEA.

Written as DNA, the CDR3 is TGTGCCAGCAGTCCCCGCCGGTACACAGATACGCAGTATTTT. Protein product: CASSPRRYTDTQYF. The J gene is TRBJ2-3, the V gene TRBV12-3 or TRBV12-4; D is unresolved. This CDR3 has 14 amino acids. With 5 bases removed from V and 2 bases from J, the gap between germline ends came to 11 bases.

The V gene is TRBV24-1, the J gene TRBJ2-5, with 8 bases fitting TRBD2. V dropped 8 bases and J dropped 3; count of bases not matched to a gene: 7. The CDR3 is 14 amino acids. Germline CDR1 is KGHDR and CDR2 is SFDVKD. The CDR3 coding sequence is TGTGCCACCATGCAAAGCGGGGGCGAAGAGACCCAGTACTTC. Its translation is CATMQSGGEETQYF.

Only a few counts were recorded for this clonotype. The rearrangement joins TRBV6-5 to TRBJ2-2, with D unclear. The CDR3 is 14 amino acids. The V end was cut by 2 bases, the J end by 1 base, with 5 bases between. Germline values: CDR1 MNHEY, CDR2 SVGAGI. CDR3 residues: CASSYRQNTGELFF. The DNA of the CDR3 is TGTGCCAGCAGTTACCGGCAGAACACCGGGGAGCTGTTTTTT.